Given below is one T cell receptor (beta chain) in context. It lacks a known antigen. No qualities accompany the bases; no much larger clone lies one base away. Receptors were amplified or captured by 5' RACE. Sequenced using an Illumina HiSeq 2500. A second PCR of about 6 to 12 cycles was run with a J-beta primer mix and a sample-barcoded 5' primer. A template-switch 5' adaptor carrying 12 random nucleotides introduced a unique molecular identifier onto each TCR beta cDNA molecule. Each sample yielded at least 3 million CDR3-containing paired-end reads. First-strand cDNA synthesis was performed from all RNA using the Mint cDNA synthesis kit, with priming by a TRBC-specific oligonucleotide. After uracil-DNA glycosylase treatment, a first 18-cycle PCR used universal primers M1SS and BC2_uni_R on all cDNA. Regarding the original processing steps: Normalization of each sample was performed by random selection of 1 million high-quality reads, each carrying a distinct molecular identifier. Reads sharing molecular identifiers were discarded rather than binned into consensus sequences. MiTCR, set to a Q25 quality threshold and the strictest error-elimination algorithm, was used for CDR3 identification, clonotype clustering and error correction. A nonparametric unseen species model with Euler transformation was used to estimate a lower bound on total TCR beta diversity. TCRdb took the public reads, trimmed them with fastp at Q25, ran MiXCR for clone calling and kept in-frame beta chains. CDR3 protein duplicates are merged, each entry listing the most common genes and DNA. TCRdb, not the original authors, processed these V and J calls. In this sample the table shows approximately 730,000 distinct CDR3 sequences, approximately 55% of which occur a single time. The ten largest clones represent about 42% of the sample.

The sample belongs to a study of blood T cells in healthy people across ages (dated by TCRdb to 2013 to 2016). Study-wide context: Template switching captured roughly one uniquely barcoded TCR beta cDNA molecule per two T cells in model experiments. The study analyzed two additional independent replicas of 1 million unique cDNA reads from the same blood draw for two donors, one aged 18 to 30 and one aged 80 or older. The study measured age-related changes in TCR beta repertoire diversity using deep sequencing normalized with unique cDNA molecular identifiers. Donors were grouped into four age groups: young (average approximately 16 years), middle-aged (about 38), aged (about 59) and long-lived (about 89). To avoid experimental bias, donors of different ages were randomly spread across the sequencing lanes. What the research found in general, with its limitations: Because profiling used bulk unsorted PBMCs, naive and antigen-experienced compartments could not be compared conclusively. Estimates of total diversity based on one million sequenced T cells were considered lower bounds and underestimates. Compared with the aged group, the long-lived group had more naive CD4+ T cells, fewer expanded clones and increased TCR diversity, suggesting age selection. Because the CMV infection status of the donors was unknown, age-related changes in expanded clonotypes may potentially have been confounded. Observed TCR beta diversity per million T cells fell roughly linearly with age, and a significant reduction was already apparent by age around 40. There was a strong correlation between observed TCR beta diversity and the percentage of naive T cells measured by flow cytometry.

Donors were approximately 42 systemically healthy Caucasian individuals from Russia aged roughly 6 to 95 years. Each donor gave 8 to 10 milliliters of peripheral blood, collected into EDTA-treated Vacutainer tubes. Ficoll-Paque density-gradient centrifugation was used to isolate PBMCs, with at least 6.5 million per sample. Total RNA was extracted from PBMCs with Trizol reagent, with at least 6 micrograms obtained per sample. The percentages of naive CD45RAhigh/CD27high T cells were determined by flow cytometry on a PBMC aliquot from every donor. The germline ends are 8 bases apart after V is trimmed by 5 bases and J by 3 bases. The germline V gene (reference sequence) supplies CDR1 SEHNR and CDR2 FQNEAQ. The CDR3, cysteine through phenylalanine, is 14 amino acids long. The CDR3 DNA has 42 bases and is translated from base 1.

The sequenced sample was blood. The rearranged segments are TRBV7-9 and TRBJ2-6; the D gene is possibly TRBD2, with 5 bases matching. This TCR came from a man aged 80 or over in good health. The CDR3 loop reads CASSPAGGANVLTF. The bases are TGTGCCAGCAGCCCTGCGGGTGGGGCCAACGTCCTGACTTTC.